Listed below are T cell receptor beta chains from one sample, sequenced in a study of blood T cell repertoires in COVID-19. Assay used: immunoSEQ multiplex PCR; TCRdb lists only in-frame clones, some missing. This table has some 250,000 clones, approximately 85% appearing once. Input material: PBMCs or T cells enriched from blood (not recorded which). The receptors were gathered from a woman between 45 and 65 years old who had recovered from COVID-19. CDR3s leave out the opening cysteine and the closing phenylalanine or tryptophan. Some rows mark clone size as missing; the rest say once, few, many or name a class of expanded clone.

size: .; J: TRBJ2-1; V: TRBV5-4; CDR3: ASSLTRETYNEQF
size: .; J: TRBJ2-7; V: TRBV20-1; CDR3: SASRGLAGPYEQY
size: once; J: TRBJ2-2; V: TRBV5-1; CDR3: ASSLGTGTTGELF
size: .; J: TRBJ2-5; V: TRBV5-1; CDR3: ASSLEPSGSFGETQY
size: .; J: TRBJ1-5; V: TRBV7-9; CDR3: ASSLGADGQPQH
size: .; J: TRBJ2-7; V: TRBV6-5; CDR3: ASRKGGVYEQY
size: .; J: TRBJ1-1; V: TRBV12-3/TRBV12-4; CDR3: ASSLFEGTEAF
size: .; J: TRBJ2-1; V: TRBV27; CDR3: ASSPAWEASYNEQF
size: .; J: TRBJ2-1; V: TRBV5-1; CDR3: ASAPGDRELNEQF
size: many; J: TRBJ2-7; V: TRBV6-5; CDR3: ASRTEYEQY
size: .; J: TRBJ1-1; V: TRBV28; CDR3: ASRPPRQGIIMGAF
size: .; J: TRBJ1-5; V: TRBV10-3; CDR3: AISGTGSNQPQH
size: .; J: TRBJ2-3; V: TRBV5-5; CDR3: ASSLFQALVDTQY
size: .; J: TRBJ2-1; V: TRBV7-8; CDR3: ASRVVGGPGSYNEQF
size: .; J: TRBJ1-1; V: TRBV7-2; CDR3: ASSLEQGRHTEAF
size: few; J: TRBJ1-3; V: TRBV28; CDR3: ASSRPPGLAGNTIY
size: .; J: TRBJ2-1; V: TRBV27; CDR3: ASSPQGLREVYNEQF
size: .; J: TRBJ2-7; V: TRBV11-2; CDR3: ASSLDGGPYEQY
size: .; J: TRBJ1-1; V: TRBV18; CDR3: ASSPPGGPEAF
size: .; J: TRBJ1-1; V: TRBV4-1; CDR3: ASSQEELNTEAF
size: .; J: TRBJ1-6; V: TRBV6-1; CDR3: ASSGLRGSYNSPLH
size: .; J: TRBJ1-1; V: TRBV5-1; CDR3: ASGTAQNTEAF
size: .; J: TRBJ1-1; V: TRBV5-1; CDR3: ASSFNWNTEAF
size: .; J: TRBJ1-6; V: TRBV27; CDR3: ASSLGWGAYNSPLH
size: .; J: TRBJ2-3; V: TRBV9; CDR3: ASSASGRWGDGGVTDTQY
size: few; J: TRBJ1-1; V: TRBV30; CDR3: ANGKGGTEAF